This record covers a single TCR beta chain. The antigen remains undetermined. The data belong to a study of cytomegalovirus exposure and HLA in healthy donors. Study as a whole: Researchers previously reported finding 90 million to 120 million unique TCR beta sequences from about 179 million T cells. Study-wide results and limits: Near-uniform donor sequencing depth was presumed by presence/absence analyses. TCR beta V- and J-gene trimming was later associated with a missense DCLRE1C variant. Clonal expansion was found to be greater in HLA-associated TCR beta chains than in equally common others in a later analysis.

The CDR3 is 15 residues long. Germline CDR1 reads MDHEN; CDR2 reads SYDVKM. The germline V and J ends were trimmed by 2 bases and 2 bases, with 10 bases remaining between them. PCR was performed using 60 Vbeta and 13 Jbeta primers. Clones were sequenced by immunoSEQ multiplex PCR, and TCRdb holds only the in-frame ones, with some missing. This sample has over 100,000 clones, with around 74% found just once. The TCR was taken from a male donor in good health and CMV-seronegative. The sequencing sample was made of PBMCs. The chain joins TRBV28 to TRBJ1-5; D is ambiguous. The CDR3 region is CASSLRGSGNQPQHF. CDR3 in DNA: TGTGCCAGCAGTTTACGGGGTTCGGGCAATCAGCCCCAGCATTTT.